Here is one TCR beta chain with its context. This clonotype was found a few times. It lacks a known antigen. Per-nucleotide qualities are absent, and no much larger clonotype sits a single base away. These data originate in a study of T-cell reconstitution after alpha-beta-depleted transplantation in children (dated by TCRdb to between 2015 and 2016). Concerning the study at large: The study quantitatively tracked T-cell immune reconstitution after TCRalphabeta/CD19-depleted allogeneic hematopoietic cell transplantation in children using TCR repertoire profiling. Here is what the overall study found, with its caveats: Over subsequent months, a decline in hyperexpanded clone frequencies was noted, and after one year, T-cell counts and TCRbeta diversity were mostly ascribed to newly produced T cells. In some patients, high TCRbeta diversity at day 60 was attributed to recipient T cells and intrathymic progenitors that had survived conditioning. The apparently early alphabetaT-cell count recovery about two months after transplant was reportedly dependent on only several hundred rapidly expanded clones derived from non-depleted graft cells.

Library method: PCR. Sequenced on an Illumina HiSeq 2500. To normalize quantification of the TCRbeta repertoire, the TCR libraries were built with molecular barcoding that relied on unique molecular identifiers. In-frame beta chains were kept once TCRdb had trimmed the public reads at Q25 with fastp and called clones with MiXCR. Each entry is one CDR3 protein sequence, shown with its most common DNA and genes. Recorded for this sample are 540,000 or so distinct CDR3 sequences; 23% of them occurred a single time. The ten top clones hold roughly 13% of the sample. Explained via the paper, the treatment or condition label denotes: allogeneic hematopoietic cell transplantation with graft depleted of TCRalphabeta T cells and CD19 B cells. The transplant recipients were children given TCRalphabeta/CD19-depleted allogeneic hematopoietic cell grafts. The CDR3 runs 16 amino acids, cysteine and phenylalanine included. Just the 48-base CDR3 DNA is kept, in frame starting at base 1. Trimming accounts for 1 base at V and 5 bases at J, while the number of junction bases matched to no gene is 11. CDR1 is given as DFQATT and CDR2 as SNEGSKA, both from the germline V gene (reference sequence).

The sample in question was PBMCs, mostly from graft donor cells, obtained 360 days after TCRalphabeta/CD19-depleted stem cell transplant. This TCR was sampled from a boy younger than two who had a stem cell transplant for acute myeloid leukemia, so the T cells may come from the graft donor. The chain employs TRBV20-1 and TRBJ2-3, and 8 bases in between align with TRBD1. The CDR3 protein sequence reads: CSARGSTGDVRDTQYF. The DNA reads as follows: TGCAGTGCTAGAGGTTCGACAGGGGATGTCAGAGATACGCAGTATTTT.